The 27 T cell receptor beta chains below come from one sample, sequenced in a study of T cells in Graves' hyperthyroidism and ophthalmopathy (dated by TCRdb to between 2019 and 2020). The protocol used for the library was multiplex PCR. The sequencer was an Illumina HiSeq 2000. TCR beta CDR3 regions were amplified from RNA transcripts. A first-round RT-PCR of the TCR CDR3 used the HTBI primer set with the Qiagen OneStep RT-PCR kit. TCRdb reprocessing: public reads trimmed at Q25 with fastp, clones called with MiXCR, in-frame beta chains kept. Each record represents a unique CDR3 protein, reported with the most common genes and DNA among its rows. The sample has hundreds of thousands of distinct CDR3 sequences on record, more than 12% of them singletons. In total, the top ten clones hold around an eighth of the sample. Sequenced: blood. These receptors all come from a woman aged 45-65 years with Graves' ophthalmopathy.

The rearrangement uses TRBV20-1 and TRBJ2-2; 14 nucleotides match TRBD2. J gave up 5 bases and V 6 bases, and 5 bases lay outside the gene matches. The germline gives CDR1 DFQATT, CDR2 SNEGSKA (reference sequence). CDR3 length: 15 amino acids. CDR3 sequence: CSAPGLAGVTGELFF. The CDR3 DNA follows: TGCAGTGCCCCGGGACTAGCGGGAGTAACCGGGGAGCTGTTTTTT.

This clonotype has a count of ten or more. The rearrangement links TRBV9 to TRBJ1-2; D may be TRBD1 (5 bases). Germline assignment: CDR1 SGDLS and CDR2 YYNGEE. CDR3 size: 16 residues. Trimming removed 4 bases from V and 4 bases from J, with 20 bases in between. This chain's CDR3 is CASSPSGGAGLYGYTF. Written as DNA, the CDR3 is TGTGCCAGCAGCCCGAGTGGTGGGGCAGGCCTCTATGGCTACACCTTC. Drawing the rest from reference TRBV9 and TRBJ1-2, the complete variable domain is DSGVTQTPKHLITATGQRVTLRCSPRSGDLSVYWYQQSLDQGLQFLIQYYNGEERAKGNILERFSAQQFPDLHSELNLSSLELGDSALYFCASSPSGGAGLYGYTFGSGTRLTVV.

This clonotype was recorded at least ten times. The genes are TRBV7-9 and TRBJ1-1; D unclear. Germline V gene data show CDR1 as SEHNR and CDR2 as FQNEAQ (reference sequence). The germline V and J ends were trimmed by 4 bases and 1 base, with 13 bases remaining between them. The CDR3 covers 15 residues. CDR3 DNA sequence: TGTGCCAGCAGCTCGCAAACCTTGAAGAACACTGAAGCTTTCTTT. This codes for CASSSQTLKNTEAFF.

The chain uses TRBV5-4 and TRBJ2-7, with 10 bases matching TRBD2. Trimming cost V 4 bases and J 3 bases; bases outside gene matches: 7. The CDR3 runs 15 residues. Germline CDR1 SGHNT, CDR2 YYREEE (reference sequence). Here the CDR3 DNA reads TGTGCCAGCAGCGGAGGGACTAGCGCAAACTACGAGCAGTACTTC. This translates into CASSGGTSANYEQYF. Supplemented by reference TRBV5-4 and TRBJ2-7, the full variable domain reads ETGVTQSPTHLIKTRGQQVTLRCSSQSGHNTVSWYQQALGQGPQFIFQYYREEENGRGNFPPRFSGLQFPNYSSELNVNALELDDSALYLCASSGGTSANYEQYFGPGTRLTVT.

This clonotype was counted at least ten times. CDR3 protein: CASSLRRGAGNQPQHF. The CDR3 nucleotides read TGTGCCAGCAGCCTAAGACGTGGCGCGGGCAATCAGCCCCAGCATTTT. V and J are TRBV28 and TRBJ1-5; the D is unclear. V was clipped by 6 bases and J by 2 bases, with 17 bases between them. The CDR3 length is 16 residues. The germline gives CDR1 MDHEN, CDR2 SYDVKM.

The chain is built from TRBV29-1 and TRBJ2-5; possibly TRBD1 or TRBD2 for D (5 bases each). The CDR3 is 12 amino acids. Germline CDR1 reads SQVTM; CDR2 reads ANQGSEA. V lost 6 bases and J lost 7, with 15 bases in between. CDR3 coding DNA: TGCAGCGTGGACCGGGGCCCTAGGACCCAGTACTTC. Translated: CSVDRGPRTQYF.

This clonotype has at least ten counts. The rearrangement links TRBV20-1 to TRBJ2-3; a weak D match, TRBD2 (6 bases). There are 12 residues in the CDR3. Germline V gene sequence: CDR1 DFQATT, CDR2 SNEGSKA (reference sequence). V gave up 0 bases and J gave up 6 bases, with 7 bases separating them. CDR3 bases: TGCAGTGCTAGAGATGGGGGGGATACGCAGTATTTT. Its translation: CSARDGGDTQYF.

The V gene is TRBV19, the J gene TRBJ1-2; D ambiguous. Trimming took 3 bases from V and 6 from J, leaving 11 bases between them. This CDR3 region has 13 residues. The V gene's germline CDR1 is LNHDA and CDR2 SQIVND (reference sequence). The CDR3 protein is CASSIARYDGYTF. CDR3 bases: TGTGCCAGTAGTATTGCCAGGTACGATGGCTACACCTTC.

At least ten counts were recorded for this clonotype. The chain is built from TRBV18 and TRBJ2-7, with D tentatively TRBD1 (6 bases). Germline CDR1 KGHSH, CDR2 LQKENI. This CDR3 comprises 15 residues. Trimming removed 1 base at V and 0 bases at J, with 10 bases between. The DNA of the CDR3 is TGTGCCAGCTCACCACTTAGGACAGACTCCTACGAGCAGTACTTC. Translated, it gives CASSPLRTDSYEQYF.

The chain carries TRBV7-8 and TRBJ2-7; 8 nucleotides match TRBD1. V lost 5 bases to trimming and J lost 3 bases; unmatched junction nucleotides: 3. The CDR3 consists of 13 residues. CDR1 is SGHVS, CDR2 FQNEAQ, per germline. The CDR3 region has the DNA TGTGCCAGCAGCCGGACAGGGCTCTACGAGCAGTACTTC. This gives the protein CASSRTGLYEQYF.

The chain's CDR3 is CASSVDPRRGEQFF. CDR3 in DNA: TGTGCCAGCAGCGTAGACCCTAGAAGGGGTGAGCAGTTCTTC. This chain uses TRBV9 with TRBJ2-1; TRBD1 might be the D (5 bases). The V gene lost 0 bases and the J gene lost 9 bases, with 13 bases spanning the gap. This CDR3 is 14 amino acids long. Germline V gene sequence: CDR1 SGDLS, CDR2 YYNGEE.

The sample holds many counts of this clonotype. V gene TRBV4-2 combines with J gene TRBJ2-7; the match to TRBD2 covers 8 bases. Trimming removed 3 bases from V and 3 bases from J; junction bases left unmatched: 7. The CDR3 totals 15 residues. The germline CDR1 and CDR2 sequences are LGHNA and YNFKEQ. The chain's CDR3 is CASSQEPGLDYEQYF. The CDR3 nucleotides are TGTGCCAGCAGCCAGGAGCCGGGACTAGACTACGAGCAGTACTTC.

This clonotype was counted many times. V gene TRBV3-1 combines with J gene TRBJ1-1; no definite D call. This CDR3 spans 14 amino acids. The V end was cut by 3 bases, the J end by 5 bases, with 13 bases between. In germline, CDR1 is LGHDT, CDR2 YNNKEL (reference sequence). The CDR3 DNA reads TGTGCCAGCAGCCAGTCGGCGTCAAGAACTGAAGCTTTCTTT. It specifies CASSQSASRTEAFF.

This clonotype has a count of ten or more. CDR3 in DNA: TGTGCCAGCAGCTTAGTTGCGGGAGGCCATATTCGCACAGATACGCAGTATTTT. This encodes CASSLVAGGHIRTDTQYF. The chain employs TRBV7-8 and TRBJ2-3, with 8 nucleotides matching TRBD2. The CDR3 extends over 18 amino acids. Losses at the gene ends were 1 base for V and 1 base for J; bases not matched to a gene: 10. CDR1 is SGHVS and CDR2 is FQNEAQ in the germline V gene. Together with reference TRBV7-8 and TRBJ2-3, the CDR3 gives the full variable domain: GAGVSQSPRYKVAKRGQDVALRCDPISGHVSLFWYQQALGQGPEFLTYFQNEAQLDKSGLPSDRFFAERPEGSVSTLKIQRTQQEDSAVYLCASSLVAGGHIRTDTQYFGPGTRLTVL.

This clonotype was recorded many times. This chain's CDR3 is CASSASGRGDIQYF. Here the CDR3 DNA reads TGTGCCAGCAGCGCTAGCGGGAGAGGGGACATTCAGTACTTC. This chain joins TRBV28 and TRBJ2-4; 10 bases map to TRBD2. Trimming cost V 6 bases and J 8 bases; bases outside gene matches: 7. The CDR3 is made up of 14 amino acids. The germline V gene encodes CDR1 MDHEN and CDR2 SYDVKM.

This clonotype was seen repeatedly, ten times or more. The chain employs TRBV7-2 and TRBJ2-2; the match to TRBD1 covers 9 bases. With 3 bases clipped from V and 5 bases from J, the junction kept 7 bases outside the gene matches. Germline V gene data show CDR1 as SGHTA and CDR2 as FQGNSA. This CDR3 contains 16 residues. This CDR3 reads CASSFRTGVGTGELFF. The CDR3 DNA is TGTGCCAGCAGCTTCAGGACAGGGGTGGGGACCGGGGAGCTGTTTTTT. The full variable domain, its missing parts supplied by reference TRBV7-2 and TRBJ2-2, is GAGVSQSPSNKVTEKGKDVELRCDPISGHTALYWYRQSLGQGLEFLIYFQGNSAPDKSGLPSDRFSAERTGGSVSTLTIQRTQQEDSAVYLCASSFRTGVGTGELFFGEGSRLTVL.

This clonotype was counted many times. The chain recombines TRBV20-1 with TRBJ2-7, with D maybe TRBD2 (6 bases). CDR1 and CDR2 (germline): DFQATT, SNEGSKA (reference sequence). The CDR3 runs 14 residues. V lost 0 bases and J lost 3, with 12 bases in between. CDR3 region: CSARDRGLFYEQYF. CDR3 in DNA: TGCAGTGCTAGAGACCGAGGACTATTCTACGAGCAGTACTTC.

The rearrangement links TRBV5-1 to TRBJ2-3, with 13 bases identical to TRBD2. Germline loops: CDR1 SGHRS, CDR2 YFSETQ. Trimming cost V 4 bases and J 0 bases; bases outside gene matches: 2. The CDR3 contains 16 residues. This CDR3 is CASSKGLAGSTDTQYF. CDR3 in DNA: TGCGCCAGCAGCAAGGGACTAGCGGGGAGCACAGATACGCAGTATTTT.

This clonotype was seen ten or more times. The chain employs TRBV5-4 and TRBJ2-1, with TRBD1 as a possible D gene (5 bases). Germline-derived CDR1 and CDR2 are SGHNT and YYREEE (reference sequence). The CDR3 runs to 16 residues. The germline V and J ends were trimmed by 2 bases and 5 bases, with 17 bases remaining between them. The CDR3 nucleotides are TGTGCCAGCAGCTTTATAGGGGTCCATTTAAACAATGAGCAGTTCTTC. Amino acids: CASSFIGVHLNNEQFF.

This clonotype occurred a few times. The rearrangement uses TRBV12-3 or TRBV12-4 and TRBJ2-2; a weak D match, TRBD1 (6 bases). CDR3 length equals 14 residues. The V end lost 6 bases, the J end lost 3 bases, and 11 bases lay between the germline ends. The CDR3 bases are TGTGCCAGCAGCATCGGACAGTACACCGGGGAGCTGTTTTTT. Its translation is CASSIGQYTGELFF.

The sample holds many counts of this clonotype. The chain has TRBV7-8 and TRBJ2-1; 7 bases match TRBD2. The CDR3 runs to 16 residues. The V segment lost 5 bases and the J segment 0 bases; nucleotides outside the gene matches: 7. Germline-derived CDR1 and CDR2 are SGHVS and FQNEAQ. DNA of the CDR3: TGTGCCAGCAGCCCCCGTGGGACTAACTCCTACAATGAGCAGTTCTTC. It specifies CASSPRGTNSYNEQFF.

In this sample, this clonotype turned up many times. The chain joins TRBV7-2 to TRBJ2-7, with 7 bases matching TRBD2. Germline V gives CDR1 SGHTA, CDR2 FQGNSA. The CDR3 covers 15 residues. Unmatched junction bases numbered 13, after V lost 4 bases and J lost 7 bases. CDR3 coding DNA: TGTGCCAGCAGCTCAGCACCGGGACTACCGGGGGAGCAGTACTTC. Its translation: CASSSAPGLPGEQYF. The whole variable domain, filled in from reference TRBV7-2 and TRBJ2-7, reads GAGVSQSPSNKVTEKGKDVELRCDPISGHTALYWYRQSLGQGLEFLIYFQGNSAPDKSGLPSDRFSAERTGGSVSTLTIQRTQQEDSAVYLCASSSAPGLPGEQYFGPGTRLTVT.

This rearrangement joins TRBV11-2 to TRBJ2-7, with D unresolved. The CDR3 is 15 amino acids. Germline V CDR1 and CDR2: SGHAT, FQNNGV. V dropped 3 bases and J dropped 0 bases, with 12 bases sitting between them. CDR3 sequence: CASSFMTVSSYEQYF. The CDR3 DNA sequence: TGTGCCAGCAGCTTCATGACTGTGAGCTCCTACGAGCAGTACTTC. The full variable domain, rest sourced from reference TRBV11-2 and TRBJ2-7, is EAGVAQSPRYKIIEKRQSVAFWCNPISGHATLYWYQQILGQGPKLLIQFQNNGVVDDSQLPKDRFSAERLKGVDSTLKIQPAKLEDSAVYLCASSFMTVSSYEQYFGPGTRLTVT.

This clonotype was found many times. CDR3 residues: CASSLKKRDATNPGNVLTF. CDR3 nucleotides: TGTGCCAGCAGTTTAAAAAAGCGCGACGCCACTAACCCCGGCAACGTCCTGACTTTC. The chain is built from TRBV27 and TRBJ2-6; D is uncertain. The CDR3 contains 19 residues. V lost 2 bases and J lost 9, with 26 bases in between. Germline V gene sequence: CDR1 MNHEY, CDR2 SMNVEV (reference sequence).

This clonotype was counted between two and nine times. The chain links TRBV24-1 to TRBJ2-6; unclear D gene. CDR3 size: 15 residues. The germline gives CDR1 KGHDR, CDR2 SFDVKD. V shed 2 bases and J shed 1 base, with 5 bases lying between them. The CDR3 here is CATSDWGSGANVLTF. The CDR3 bases are TGTGCCACCAGTGATTGGGGATCTGGGGCCAACGTCCTGACTTTC.

Comments on this clonotype: This may come from a read error, since a much larger clone is one base off. V gene TRBV12-3 or TRBV12-4 combines with J gene TRBJ2-1; 10 positions agree with TRBD2. The CDR3 runs to 13 residues. V was pared by 6 bases and J by 10 bases, with 6 bases of the junction left unmatched. In nucleotides, the CDR3 is TGTGCCAGCAGAAAGCGGGAGGGCTACGAGCAGTTCTTC. This translates into CASRKREGYEQFF.

This chain links TRBV6-5 with TRBJ2-1, with 9 bases identical to TRBD2. V shed 1 base and J 7 bases; nucleotides not matched to a gene: 5. Germline lookup yields CDR1 MNHEY and CDR2 SVGAGI. The CDR3 contains 15 residues. The DNA of the CDR3 is TGTGCCAGCAGTTACTTACCGGGACTAGCAAATGAGCAGTTCTTC. Translating gives CASSYLPGLANEQFF.